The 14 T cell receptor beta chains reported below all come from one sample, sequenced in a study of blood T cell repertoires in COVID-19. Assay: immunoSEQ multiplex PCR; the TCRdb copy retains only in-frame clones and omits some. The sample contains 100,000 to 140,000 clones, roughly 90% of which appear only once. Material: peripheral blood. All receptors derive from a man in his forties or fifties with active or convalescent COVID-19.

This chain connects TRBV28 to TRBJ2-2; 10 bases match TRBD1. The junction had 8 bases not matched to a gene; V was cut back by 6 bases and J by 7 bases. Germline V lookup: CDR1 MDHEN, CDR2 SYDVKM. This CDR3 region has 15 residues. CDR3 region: CASSLGQGRDGELFF. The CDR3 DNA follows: TGTGCCAGCAGCCTGGGACAGGGGAGAGACGGGGAGCTGTTTTTT.

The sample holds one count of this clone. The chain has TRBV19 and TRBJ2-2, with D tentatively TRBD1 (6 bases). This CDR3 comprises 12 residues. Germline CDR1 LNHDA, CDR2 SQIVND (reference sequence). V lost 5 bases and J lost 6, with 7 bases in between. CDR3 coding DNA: TGTGCCAGTAGTGAGGGGGCCGGGGAGCTGTTTTTT. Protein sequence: CASSEGAGELFF.

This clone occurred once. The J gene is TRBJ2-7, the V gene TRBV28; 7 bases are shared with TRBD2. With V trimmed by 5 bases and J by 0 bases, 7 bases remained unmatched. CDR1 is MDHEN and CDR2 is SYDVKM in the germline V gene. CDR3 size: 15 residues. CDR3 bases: TGTGCCAGCAGTGGCGGGGGATTTCCCTCCTACGAGCAGTACTTC. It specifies CASSGGGFPSYEQYF.

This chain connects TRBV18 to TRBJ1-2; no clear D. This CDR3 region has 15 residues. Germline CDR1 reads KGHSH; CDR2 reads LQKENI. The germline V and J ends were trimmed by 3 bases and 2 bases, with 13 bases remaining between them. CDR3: CASSPTELPNYGYTF. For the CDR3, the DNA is TGTGCCAGCTCACCGACGGAGTTACCCAACTATGGCTACACCTTC.

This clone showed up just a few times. The chain's CDR3 is CASSQRTLGRYTGELFF. The CDR3 DNA sequence: TGTGCCAGCAGCCAAAGGACCCTAGGGAGATACACCGGGGAGCTGTTTTTT. V gene TRBV3-1 (or the pseudogene TRBV3-2) combines with J gene TRBJ2-2, with D possibly being TRBD2 (5 bases). Per germline, CDR1 LGHDT and CDR2 YNNKEL (reference sequence). Between the trimmed V and J ends, which lost 2 bases and 3 bases, there was a span of 16 bases. The CDR3 length is 17 residues.

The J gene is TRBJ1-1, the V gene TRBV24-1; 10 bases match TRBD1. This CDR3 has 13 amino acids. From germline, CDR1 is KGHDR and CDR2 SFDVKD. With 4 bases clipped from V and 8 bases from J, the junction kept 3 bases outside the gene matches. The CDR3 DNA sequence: TGTGCCACCAGTGACCTGGACAGGGGGGAAGCTTTCTTT. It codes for CATSDLDRGEAFF.

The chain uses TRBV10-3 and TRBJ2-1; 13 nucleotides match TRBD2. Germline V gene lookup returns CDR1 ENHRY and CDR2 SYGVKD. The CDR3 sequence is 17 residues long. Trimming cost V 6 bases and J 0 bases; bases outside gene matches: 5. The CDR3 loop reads CAISAGTSGISYNEQFF. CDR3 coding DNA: TGTGCCATCAGCGCCGGGACTAGCGGGATCTCCTACAATGAGCAGTTCTTC.

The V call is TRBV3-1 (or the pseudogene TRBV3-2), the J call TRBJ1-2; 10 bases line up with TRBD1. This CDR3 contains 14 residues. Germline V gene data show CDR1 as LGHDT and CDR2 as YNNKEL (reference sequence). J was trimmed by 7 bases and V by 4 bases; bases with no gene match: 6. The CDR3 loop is CASSPWTGGSGYTF. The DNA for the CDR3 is TGTGCCAGCAGCCCCTGGACAGGGGGTAGTGGCTACACCTTC.

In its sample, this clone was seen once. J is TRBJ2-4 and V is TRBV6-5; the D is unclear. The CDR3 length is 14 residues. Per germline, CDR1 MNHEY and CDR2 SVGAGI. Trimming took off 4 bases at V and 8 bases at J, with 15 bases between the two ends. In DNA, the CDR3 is TGTGCCAGCAGTTCCGTCAGAGTGGGCGACATTCAGTACTTC. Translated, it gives CASSSVRVGDIQYF.

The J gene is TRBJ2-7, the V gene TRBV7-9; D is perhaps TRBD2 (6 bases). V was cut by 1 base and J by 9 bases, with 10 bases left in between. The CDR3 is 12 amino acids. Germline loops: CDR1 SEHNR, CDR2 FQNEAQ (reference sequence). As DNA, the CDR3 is TGTGCCAGCAGCTTAGAAGCGGAGGGGCAGTACTTC. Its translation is CASSLEAEGQYF.

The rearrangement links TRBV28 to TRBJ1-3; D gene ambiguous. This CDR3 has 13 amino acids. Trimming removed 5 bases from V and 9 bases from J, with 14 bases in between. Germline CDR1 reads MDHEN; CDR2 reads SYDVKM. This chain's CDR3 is CASSLPKRGTIYF. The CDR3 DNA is TGTGCCAGCAGTCTCCCCAAACGGGGCACCATATATTTT.

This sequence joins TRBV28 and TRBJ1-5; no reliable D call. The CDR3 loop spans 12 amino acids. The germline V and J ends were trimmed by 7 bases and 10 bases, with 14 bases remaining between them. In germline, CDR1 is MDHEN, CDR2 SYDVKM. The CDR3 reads CASIGVGRPQHF. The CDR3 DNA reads TGTGCCAGCATCGGGGTTGGGAGACCCCAGCATTTT. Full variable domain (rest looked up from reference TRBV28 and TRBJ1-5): DVKVTQSSRYLVKRTGEKVFLECVQDMDHENMFWYRQDPGLGLRLIYFSYDVKMKEKGDIPEGYSVSREKKERFSLILESASTNQTSMYLCASIGVGRPQHFGDGTRLSIL.

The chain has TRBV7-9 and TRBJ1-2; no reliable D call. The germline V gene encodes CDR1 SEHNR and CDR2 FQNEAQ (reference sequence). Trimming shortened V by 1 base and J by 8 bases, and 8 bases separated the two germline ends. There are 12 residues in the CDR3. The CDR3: CASSLGSGGYTF. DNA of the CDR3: TGTGCCAGCAGCTTAGGATCGGGGGGCTACACCTTC.

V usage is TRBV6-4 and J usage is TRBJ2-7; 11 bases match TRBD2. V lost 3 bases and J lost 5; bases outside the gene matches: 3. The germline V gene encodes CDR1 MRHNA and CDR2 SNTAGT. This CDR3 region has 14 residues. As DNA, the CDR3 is TGTGCCAGCAGTGAACTAGCGGGAGCCCACGAGCAGTACTTC. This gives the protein CASSELAGAHEQYF.